This TCR beta chain was captured in a study of blood T cells in healthy people across ages. Study findings and constraints: As naive T cell percentage varied, TCR beta diversity correlated strongly with it.

Germline CDR1 is SGDLS and CDR2 is YYNGEE. Trimming took 1 base from V and 3 from J; bases not matched to a gene: 3. The CDR3 spans 15 residues. This clonotype was observed a few times. What it binds is not known. A sample-barcoded 5' primer and a J-beta primer mix were used in a second PCR of about 7 to 12 cycles. Researchers report that a template-switch adaptor with 12 random nucleotides tagged each cDNA molecule. TCRdb re-called the 5' RACE reads through MiXCR, storing one row per CDR3 protein. The sample contains 500,000 to 700,000 distinct CDR3 sequences, approximately 30% of which appear only once.

The clonotype was recovered from a woman older than 75 in good health. What was sequenced was blood. The V and J genes are TRBV9 and TRBJ2-2; 7 nucleotides line up with TRBD2. This CDR3 is CASSVLAGDTGELFF. The CDR3 coding sequence is TGTGCCAGCAGCGTATTGGCGGGGGACACCGGGGAGCTGTTTTTT.